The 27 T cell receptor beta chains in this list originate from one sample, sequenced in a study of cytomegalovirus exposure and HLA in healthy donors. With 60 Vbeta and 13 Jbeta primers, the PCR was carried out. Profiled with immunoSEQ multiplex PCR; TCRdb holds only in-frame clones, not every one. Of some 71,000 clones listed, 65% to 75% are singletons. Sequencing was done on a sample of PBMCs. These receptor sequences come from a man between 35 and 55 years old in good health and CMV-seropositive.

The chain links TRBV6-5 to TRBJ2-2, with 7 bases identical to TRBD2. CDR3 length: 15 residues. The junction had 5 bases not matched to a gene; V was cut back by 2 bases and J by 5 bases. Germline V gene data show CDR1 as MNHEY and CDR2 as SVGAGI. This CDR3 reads CASSYGISGTGELFF. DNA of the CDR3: TGTGCCAGCAGTTACGGTATTAGCGGGACCGGGGAGCTGTTTTTT.

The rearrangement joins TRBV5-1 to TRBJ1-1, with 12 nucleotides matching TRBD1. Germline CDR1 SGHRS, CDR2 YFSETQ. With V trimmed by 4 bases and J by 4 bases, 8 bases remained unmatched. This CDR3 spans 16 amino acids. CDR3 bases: TGCGCCAGCAGCCCGACACCGGGACAGGGGGCCACTGAAGCTTTCTTT. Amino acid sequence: CASSPTPGQGATEAFF.

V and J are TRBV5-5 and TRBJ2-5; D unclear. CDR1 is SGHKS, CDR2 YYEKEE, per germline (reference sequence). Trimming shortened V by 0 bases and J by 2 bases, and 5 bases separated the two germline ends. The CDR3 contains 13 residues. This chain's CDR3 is CASSLGQQETQYF. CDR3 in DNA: TGTGCCAGCAGCTTGGGGCAGCAAGAGACCCAGTACTTC.

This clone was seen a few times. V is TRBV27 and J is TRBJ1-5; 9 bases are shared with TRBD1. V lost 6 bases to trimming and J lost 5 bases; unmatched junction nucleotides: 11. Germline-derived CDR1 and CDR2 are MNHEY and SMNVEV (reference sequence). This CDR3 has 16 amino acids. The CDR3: CASRPRSGQGYQPQHF. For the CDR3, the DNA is TGTGCCAGCAGACCAAGATCGGGACAGGGTTATCAGCCCCAGCATTTT.

The CDR3 protein is CASSLARPSTYNEQFF. CDR3 sequence (DNA): TGTGCCAGCAGCTTAGCCCGGCCTAGCACTTACAATGAGCAGTTCTTC. The chain carries TRBV11-1 and TRBJ2-1, with a tentative D call TRBD2 (5 bases). Trimming took 0 bases from V and 4 from J, leaving 13 bases between them. CDR3 length: 16 amino acids. Germline V gene sequence: CDR1 SGHAT, CDR2 FQDESV (reference sequence).

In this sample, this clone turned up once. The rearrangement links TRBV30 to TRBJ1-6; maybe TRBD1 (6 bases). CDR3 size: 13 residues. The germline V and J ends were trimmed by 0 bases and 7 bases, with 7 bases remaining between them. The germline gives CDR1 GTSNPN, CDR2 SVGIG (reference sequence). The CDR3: CAWSVDRNSPLHF. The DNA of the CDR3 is TGTGCCTGGAGTGTGGACAGAAATTCACCCCTCCACTTT.

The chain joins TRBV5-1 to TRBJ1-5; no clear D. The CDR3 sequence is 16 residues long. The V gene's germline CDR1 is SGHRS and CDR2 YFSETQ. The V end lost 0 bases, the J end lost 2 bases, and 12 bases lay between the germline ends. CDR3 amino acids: CASSLGSSEGNQPQHF. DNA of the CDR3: TGCGCCAGCAGCTTGGGATCAAGCGAGGGCAATCAGCCCCAGCATTTT.

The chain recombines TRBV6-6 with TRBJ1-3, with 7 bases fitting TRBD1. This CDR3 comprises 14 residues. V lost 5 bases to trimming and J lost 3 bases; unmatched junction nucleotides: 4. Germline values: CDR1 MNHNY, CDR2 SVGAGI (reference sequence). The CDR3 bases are TGTGCCAGCAGTCTGGGGGACAGTGGAAACACCATATATTTT. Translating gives CASSLGDSGNTIYF.

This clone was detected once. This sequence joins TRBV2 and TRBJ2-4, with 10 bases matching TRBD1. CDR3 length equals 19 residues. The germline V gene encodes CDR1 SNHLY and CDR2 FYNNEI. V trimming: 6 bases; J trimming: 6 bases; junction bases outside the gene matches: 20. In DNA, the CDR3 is TGTGCCAGCAGGAAGGGGACAGGGGAGAGATCCAACCTCCTAAACATTCAGTACTTC. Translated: CASRKGTGERSNLLNIQYF.

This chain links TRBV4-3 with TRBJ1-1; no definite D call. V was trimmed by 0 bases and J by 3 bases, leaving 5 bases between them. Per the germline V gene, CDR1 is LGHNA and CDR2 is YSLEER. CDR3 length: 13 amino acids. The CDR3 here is CASSQERDTEAFF. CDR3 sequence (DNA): TGCGCCAGCAGCCAAGAACGGGACACTGAAGCTTTCTTT.

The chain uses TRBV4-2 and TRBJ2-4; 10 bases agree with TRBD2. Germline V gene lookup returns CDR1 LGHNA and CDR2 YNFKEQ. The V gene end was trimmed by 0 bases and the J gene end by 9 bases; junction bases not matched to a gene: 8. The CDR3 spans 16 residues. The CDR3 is CASSQDLTSGKGIQYF. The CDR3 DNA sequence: TGTGCCAGCAGCCAAGATCTTACTAGCGGGAAGGGCATTCAGTACTTC.

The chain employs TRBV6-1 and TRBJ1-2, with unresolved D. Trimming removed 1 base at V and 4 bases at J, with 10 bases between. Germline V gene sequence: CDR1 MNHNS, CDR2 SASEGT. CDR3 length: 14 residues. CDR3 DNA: TGTGCCAGCAGTGAAGGGCAATCGGGCTATGGCTACACCTTC. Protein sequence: CASSEGQSGYGYTF.

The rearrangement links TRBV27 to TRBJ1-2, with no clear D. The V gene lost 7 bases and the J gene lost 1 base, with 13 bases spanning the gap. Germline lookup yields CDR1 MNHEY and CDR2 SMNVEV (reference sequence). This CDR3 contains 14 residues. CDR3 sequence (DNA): TGTGCCAGCACTGAGACGGGGAATAACTATGGCTACACCTTC. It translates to CASTETGNNYGYTF.

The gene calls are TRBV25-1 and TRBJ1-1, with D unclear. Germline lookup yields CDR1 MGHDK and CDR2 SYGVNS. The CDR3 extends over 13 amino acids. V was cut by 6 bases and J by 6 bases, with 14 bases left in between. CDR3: CASSHYASAEAFF. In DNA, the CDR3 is TGTGCCAGCAGCCACTACGCGTCTGCTGAAGCTTTCTTT.

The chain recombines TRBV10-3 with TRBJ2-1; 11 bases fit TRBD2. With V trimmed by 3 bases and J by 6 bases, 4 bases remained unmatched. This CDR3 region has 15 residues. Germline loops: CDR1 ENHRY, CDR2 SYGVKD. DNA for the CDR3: TGTGCCATCAGTGATAGCGGGGGGGCCGGCAATGAGCAGTTCTTC. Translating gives CAISDSGGAGNEQFF.

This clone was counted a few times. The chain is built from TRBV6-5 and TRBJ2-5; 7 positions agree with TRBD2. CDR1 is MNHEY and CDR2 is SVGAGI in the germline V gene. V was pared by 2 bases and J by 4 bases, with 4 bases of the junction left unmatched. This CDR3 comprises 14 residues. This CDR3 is CASSYGTTSETQYF. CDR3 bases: TGTGCCAGCAGTTACGGGACTACGTCAGAGACCCAGTACTTC.

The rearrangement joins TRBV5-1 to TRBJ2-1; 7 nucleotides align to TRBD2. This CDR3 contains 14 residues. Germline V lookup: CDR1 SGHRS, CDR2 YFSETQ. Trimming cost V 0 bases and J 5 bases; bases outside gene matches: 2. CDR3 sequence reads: CASSLVGGDNEQFF. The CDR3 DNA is TGCGCCAGCAGCTTGGTGGGGGGGGACAATGAGCAGTTCTTC.

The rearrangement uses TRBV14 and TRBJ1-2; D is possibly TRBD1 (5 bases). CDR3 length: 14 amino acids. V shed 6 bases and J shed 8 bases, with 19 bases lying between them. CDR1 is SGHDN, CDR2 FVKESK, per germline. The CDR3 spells CASRPTDSARGYTF. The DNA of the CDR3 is TGTGCCAGCAGACCCACCGACAGTGCTAGAGGCTACACCTTC.

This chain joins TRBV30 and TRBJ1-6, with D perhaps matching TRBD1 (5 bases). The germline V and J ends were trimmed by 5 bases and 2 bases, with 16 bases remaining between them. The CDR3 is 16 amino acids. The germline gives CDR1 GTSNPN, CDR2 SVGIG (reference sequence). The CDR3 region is CAWGLSGAPYNSPLHF. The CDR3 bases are TGTGCCTGGGGGCTGTCTGGGGCCCCCTATAATTCACCCCTCCACTTT.

In DNA form, the CDR3 reads TGTGCCAGCAGCCGGCTTAGGGGGGGCAACACTGAAGCTTTCTTT. It codes for CASSRLRGGNTEAFF. The chain is built from TRBV11-1 and TRBJ1-1; D possibly corresponds to TRBD1 (6 bases). V was cut by 5 bases and J by 2 bases, with 15 bases left in between. Germline lookup yields CDR1 SGHAT and CDR2 FQDESV (reference sequence). This CDR3 has 15 amino acids.

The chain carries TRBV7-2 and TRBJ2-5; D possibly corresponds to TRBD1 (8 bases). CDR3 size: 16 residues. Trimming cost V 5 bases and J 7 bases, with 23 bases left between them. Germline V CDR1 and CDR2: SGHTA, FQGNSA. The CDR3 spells CASSQTGTGGGGTQYF. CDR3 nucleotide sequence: TGTGCCAGCAGCCAGACCGGGACAGGTGGCGGGGGGACCCAGTACTTC.

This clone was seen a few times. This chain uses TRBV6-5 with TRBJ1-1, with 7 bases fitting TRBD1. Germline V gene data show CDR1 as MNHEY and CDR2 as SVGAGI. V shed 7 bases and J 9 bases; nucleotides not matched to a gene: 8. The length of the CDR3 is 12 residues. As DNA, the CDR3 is TGTGCCAGCAAAACGGTGACAGGGAAAGCTTTCTTT. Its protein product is CASKTVTGKAFF.

This CDR3 reads CASTLSGENIQYF. CDR3 bases: TGTGCCAGCACCTTAAGCGGTGAAAACATTCAGTACTTC. The chain uses TRBV25-1 and TRBJ2-4, with D perhaps TRBD2 (5 bases). Germline V gene sequence: CDR1 MGHDK, CDR2 SYGVNS. V shed 7 bases and J shed 5 bases, with 12 bases lying between them. The CDR3 sequence is 13 residues long. The variable domain in full, with the rest retrieved from reference TRBV25-1 and TRBJ2-4, is EADIYQTPRYLVIGTGKKITLECSQTMGHDKMYWYQQDPGMELHLIHYSYGVNSTEKGDLSSESTVSRIRTEHFPLTLESARPSHTSQYLCASTLSGENIQYFGAGTRLSVL.

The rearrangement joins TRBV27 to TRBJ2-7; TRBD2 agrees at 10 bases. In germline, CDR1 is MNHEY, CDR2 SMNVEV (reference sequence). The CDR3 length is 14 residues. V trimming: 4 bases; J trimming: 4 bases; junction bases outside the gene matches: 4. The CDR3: CASSYSGGAYEQYF. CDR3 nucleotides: TGTGCCAGCAGTTACAGCGGGGGGGCGTACGAGCAGTACTTC.

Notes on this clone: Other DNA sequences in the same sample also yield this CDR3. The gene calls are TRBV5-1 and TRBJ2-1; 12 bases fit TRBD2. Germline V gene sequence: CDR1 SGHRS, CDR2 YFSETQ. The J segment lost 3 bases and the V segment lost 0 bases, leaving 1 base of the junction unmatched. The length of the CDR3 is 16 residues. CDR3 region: CASSLEGLAGYNEQFF. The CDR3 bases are TGCGCCAGCAGCTTGGAGGGACTAGCGGGCTACAATGAGCAGTTCTTC.

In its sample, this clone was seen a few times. This CDR3 reads CASGSRGSATNEKLFF. The CDR3 nucleotides are TGTGCCAGCGGTTCCAGGGGATCGGCAACTAATGAAAAACTGTTTTTT. This chain uses TRBV5-5 with TRBJ1-4; possibly TRBD1 for D (6 bases). The CDR3 has 16 residues. V was pared by 7 bases and J by 0 bases, with 16 bases between. CDR1 is SGHKS and CDR2 is YYEKEE in the germline V gene (reference sequence).

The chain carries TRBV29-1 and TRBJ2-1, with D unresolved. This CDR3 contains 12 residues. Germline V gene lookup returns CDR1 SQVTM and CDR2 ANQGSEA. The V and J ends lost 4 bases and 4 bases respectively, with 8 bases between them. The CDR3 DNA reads TGCAGCGTTGGTGGCAGTTACAATGAGCAGTTCTTC. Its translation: CSVGGSYNEQFF.